This record looks at one T cell receptor beta chain sequence and its context. Its specificity is not known. Other nucleotide sequences from this sample produce the same CDR3. This sample was taken from a study of shared clonotypes between healthy human individuals. For the study at large: Three plates were used per donor for CD4 naive, three for CD4 memory, two for CD8 naive and one for CD8 memory. Study-level points and caveats: Among non-shared clonotypes, generation probabilities were lower than among those shared by all four donors.

TCRdb keeps only in-frame clones here, not all; method: immunoSEQ multiplex PCR. The sample contains 550,000 to 850,000 clones, about two thirds of which appear only once. HIV-negative, healthy adults without recent acute infections or vaccinations were the donors. The CDR3 length is 12 residues. Per the germline V gene, CDR1 is SNHLY and CDR2 is FYNNEI. The V segment lost 6 bases and the J segment 5 bases; nucleotides outside the gene matches: 3. The rearrangement joins TRBV2 to TRBJ1-1, with 7 bases that match TRBD1. Material: memory CD4+ T cells sorted from blood. Documented subset: CD45RA-negative fraction. The clonotype originates from a woman in her 30s in good health. For the CDR3, the DNA is TGTGCCAGCAGGACCAGGGGGACTGAAGCTTTCTTT. Its protein product is CASRTRGTEAFF.